This T cell receptor beta chain comes out of a study of STAT3 mutations in large granular lymphocyte leukemia. In the study overall: Roughly half of the longitudinally sequenced T-LGLL patients carried detectable canonical activating STAT3 mutations. 40% of treated T-LGLL patients showed hematologic response to immunosuppression.

Whole-study results and caveats: Every T-cell large granular lymphocyte leukemia patient had at least one immunodominant TCR beta clonotype. Persisting codominant clonotypes may have hidden a small pathogenic clone.

Details on this clone: Its specificity is not known.

Between the trimmed V and J ends, which lost 2 bases and 5 bases, there was a span of 12 bases. CDR1 and CDR2 from the germline V gene are MNHNY and SVGAGI (reference sequence). The CDR3 is 15 amino acids. Average productive template count per sample was about 44,000. Libraries were prepared by immunoSEQ multiplex PCR; TCRdb keeps only in-frame clonotypes and omits some of them. The sample holds tens of thousands of clones, roughly 81% seen once. V gene TRBV6-6 combines with J gene TRBJ1-4; perhaps TRBD1 as D (5 bases). This sequence originates from a human donor with T large granular lymphocyte leukemia. Some clones in this sample may be carry-over from other donors' samples. Sequencing input: PBMCs. The CDR3 region has the DNA TGTGCCAGCAGTTACCTCAGGGTGAAAAATGAAAAACTGTTTTTT. Amino acids: CASSYLRVKNEKLFF.